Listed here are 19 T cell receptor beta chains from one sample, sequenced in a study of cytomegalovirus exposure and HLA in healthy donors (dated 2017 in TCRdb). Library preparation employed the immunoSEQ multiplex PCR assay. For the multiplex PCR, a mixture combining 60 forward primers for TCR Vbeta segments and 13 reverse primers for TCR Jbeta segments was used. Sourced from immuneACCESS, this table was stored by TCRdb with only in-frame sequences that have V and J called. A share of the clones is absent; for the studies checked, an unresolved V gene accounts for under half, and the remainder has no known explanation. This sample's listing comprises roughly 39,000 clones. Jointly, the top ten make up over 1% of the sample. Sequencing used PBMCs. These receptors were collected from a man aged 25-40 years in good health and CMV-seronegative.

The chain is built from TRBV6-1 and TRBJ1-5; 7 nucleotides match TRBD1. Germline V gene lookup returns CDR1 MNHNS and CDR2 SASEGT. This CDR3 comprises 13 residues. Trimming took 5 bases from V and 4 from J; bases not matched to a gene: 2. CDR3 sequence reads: CASSIQGNQPQHF. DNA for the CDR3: TGTGCCAGCAGTATACAGGGGAATCAGCCCCAGCATTTT.

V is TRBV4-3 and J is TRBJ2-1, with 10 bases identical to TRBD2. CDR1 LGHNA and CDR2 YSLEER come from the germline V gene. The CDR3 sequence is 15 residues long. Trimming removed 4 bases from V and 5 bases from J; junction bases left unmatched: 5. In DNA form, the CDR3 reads TGCGCCAGCAGCCTAGGGACTAGCGACGACAATGAGCAGTTCTTC. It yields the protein CASSLGTSDDNEQFF.

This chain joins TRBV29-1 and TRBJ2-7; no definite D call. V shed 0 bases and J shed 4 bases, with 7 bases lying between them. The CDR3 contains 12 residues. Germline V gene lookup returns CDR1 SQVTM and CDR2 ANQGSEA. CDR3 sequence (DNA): TGCAGCGTTGAAGATCTTAATTACGAGCAGTACTTC. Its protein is CSVEDLNYEQYF.

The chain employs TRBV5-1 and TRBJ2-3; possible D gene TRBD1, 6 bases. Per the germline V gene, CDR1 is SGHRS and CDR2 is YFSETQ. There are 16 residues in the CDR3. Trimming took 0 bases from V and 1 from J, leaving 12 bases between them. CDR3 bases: TGCGCCAGCAGCTTGGAGGGCAGGGGAGGCACAGATACGCAGTATTTT. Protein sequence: CASSLEGRGGTDTQYF.

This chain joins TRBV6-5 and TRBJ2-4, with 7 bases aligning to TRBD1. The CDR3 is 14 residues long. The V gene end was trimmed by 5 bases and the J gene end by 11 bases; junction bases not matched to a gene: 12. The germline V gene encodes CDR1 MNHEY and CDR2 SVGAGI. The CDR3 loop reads CASSPRTGENFQYF. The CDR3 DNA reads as TGTGCCAGCAGTCCCCGGACAGGTGAGAACTTTCAGTACTTC.

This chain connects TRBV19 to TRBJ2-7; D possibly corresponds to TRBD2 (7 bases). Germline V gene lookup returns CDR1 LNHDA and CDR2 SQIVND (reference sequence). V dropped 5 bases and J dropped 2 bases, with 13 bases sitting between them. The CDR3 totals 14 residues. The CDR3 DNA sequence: TGTGCCAGTAGTCGGGGGGCAGGTGCCTACGAGCAGTACTTC. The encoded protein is CASSRGAGAYEQYF.

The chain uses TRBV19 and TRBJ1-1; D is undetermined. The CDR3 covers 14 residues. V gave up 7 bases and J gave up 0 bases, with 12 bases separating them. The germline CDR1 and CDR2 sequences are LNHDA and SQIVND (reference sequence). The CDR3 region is CASKERPLNTEAFF. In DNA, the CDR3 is TGTGCCAGTAAGGAGCGACCGCTGAACACTGAAGCTTTCTTT.

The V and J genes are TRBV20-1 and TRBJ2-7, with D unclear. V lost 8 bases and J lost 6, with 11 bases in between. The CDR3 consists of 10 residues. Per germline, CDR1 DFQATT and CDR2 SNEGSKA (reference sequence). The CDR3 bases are TGCAGTATGGTGCGAAGCGAGCAGTACTTC. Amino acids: CSMVRSEQYF.

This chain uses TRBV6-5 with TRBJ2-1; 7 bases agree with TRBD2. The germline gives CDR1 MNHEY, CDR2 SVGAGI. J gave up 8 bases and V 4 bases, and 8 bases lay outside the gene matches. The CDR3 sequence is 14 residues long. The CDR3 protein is CASSWASGIDEQFF. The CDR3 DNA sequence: TGTGCCAGCAGTTGGGCTAGCGGAATCGATGAGCAGTTCTTC.

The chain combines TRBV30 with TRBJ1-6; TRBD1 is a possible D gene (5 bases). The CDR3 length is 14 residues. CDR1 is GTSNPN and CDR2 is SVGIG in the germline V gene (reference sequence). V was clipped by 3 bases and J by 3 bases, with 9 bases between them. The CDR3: CAWRGEDYNSPLHF. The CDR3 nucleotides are TGTGCCTGGAGGGGGGAGGACTATAATTCACCCCTCCACTTT.

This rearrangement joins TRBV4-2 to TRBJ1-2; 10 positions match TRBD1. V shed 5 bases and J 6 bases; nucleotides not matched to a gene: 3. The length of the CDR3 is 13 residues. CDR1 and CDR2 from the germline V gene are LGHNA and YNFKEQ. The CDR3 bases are TGTGCCAGCAGCAAGACAGGGGGCCATGGCTACACCTTC. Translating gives CASSKTGGHGYTF.

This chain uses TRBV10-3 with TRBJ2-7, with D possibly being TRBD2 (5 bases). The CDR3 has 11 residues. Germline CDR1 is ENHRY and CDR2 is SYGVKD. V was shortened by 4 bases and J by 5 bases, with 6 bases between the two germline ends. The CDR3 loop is CAISAGNEQYF. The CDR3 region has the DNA TGTGCCATCAGTGCGGGGAACGAGCAGTACTTC.

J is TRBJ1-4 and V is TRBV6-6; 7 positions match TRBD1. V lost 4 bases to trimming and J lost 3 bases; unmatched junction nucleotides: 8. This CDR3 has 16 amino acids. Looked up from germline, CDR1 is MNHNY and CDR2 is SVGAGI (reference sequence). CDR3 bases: TGTGCCAGCAGTTTACCCCGGACAGGTTCTAATGAAAAACTGTTTTTT. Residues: CASSLPRTGSNEKLFF.

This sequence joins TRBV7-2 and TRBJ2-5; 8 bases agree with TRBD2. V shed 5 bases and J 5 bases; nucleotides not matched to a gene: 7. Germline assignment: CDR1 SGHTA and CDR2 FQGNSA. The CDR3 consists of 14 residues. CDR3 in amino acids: CASSAKREIETQYF. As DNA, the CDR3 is TGTGCCAGCAGCGCAAAGCGGGAGATTGAGACCCAGTACTTC.

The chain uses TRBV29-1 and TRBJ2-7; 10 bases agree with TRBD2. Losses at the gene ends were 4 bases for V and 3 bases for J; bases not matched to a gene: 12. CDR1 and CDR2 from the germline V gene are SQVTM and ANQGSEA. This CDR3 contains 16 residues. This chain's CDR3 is CSVVGGGLADYYEQYF. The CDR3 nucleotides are TGCAGCGTTGTTGGTGGTGGACTAGCGGATTACTACGAGCAGTACTTC.

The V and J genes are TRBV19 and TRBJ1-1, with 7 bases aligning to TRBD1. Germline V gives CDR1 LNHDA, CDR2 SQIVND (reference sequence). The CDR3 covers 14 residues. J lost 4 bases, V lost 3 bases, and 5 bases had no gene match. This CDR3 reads CASSIRQGGTEAFF. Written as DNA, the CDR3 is TGTGCCAGTAGTATCCGACAGGGTGGCACTGAAGCTTTCTTT. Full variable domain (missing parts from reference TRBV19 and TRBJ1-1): DGGITQSPKYLFRKEGQNVTLSCEQNLNHDAMYWYRQDPGQGLRLIYYSQIVNDFQKGDIAEGYSVSREKKESFPLTVTSAQKNPTAFYLCASSIRQGGTEAFFGQGTRLTVV.

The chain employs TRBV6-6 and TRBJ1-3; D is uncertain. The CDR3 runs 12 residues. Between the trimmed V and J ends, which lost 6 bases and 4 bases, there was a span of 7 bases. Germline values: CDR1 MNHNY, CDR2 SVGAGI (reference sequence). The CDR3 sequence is CASSPGGNTIYF. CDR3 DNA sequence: TGTGCCAGCAGCCCGGGAGGAAACACCATATATTTT.

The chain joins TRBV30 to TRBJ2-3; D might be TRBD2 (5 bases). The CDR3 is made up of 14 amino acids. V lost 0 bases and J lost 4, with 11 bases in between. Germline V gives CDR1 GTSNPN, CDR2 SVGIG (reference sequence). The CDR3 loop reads CAWSVGSDADTQYF. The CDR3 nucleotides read TGTGCCTGGAGTGTTGGGAGTGACGCAGATACGCAGTATTTT. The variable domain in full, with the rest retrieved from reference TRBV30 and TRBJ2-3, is SQTIHQWPATLVQPVGSPLSLECTVEGTSNPNLYWYRQAAGRGLQLLFYSVGIGQISSEVPQNLSASRPQDRQFILSSKKLLLSDSGFYLCAWSVGSDADTQYFGPGTRLTVL.

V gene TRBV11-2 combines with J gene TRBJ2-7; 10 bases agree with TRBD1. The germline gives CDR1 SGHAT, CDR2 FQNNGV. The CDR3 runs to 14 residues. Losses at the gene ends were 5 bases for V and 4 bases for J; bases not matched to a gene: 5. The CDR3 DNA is TGTGCCAGCAGCACCTGGGACAGGGGATACGAGCAGTACTTC. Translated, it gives CASSTWDRGYEQYF.